A selection of T cell receptor beta chains follows, all from one sample in a study of read filtering for tumor transcriptome and immune sequencing. TCRdb passed the reads through MiXCR, listing each CDR3 protein once. The profile covers some 38,000 distinct CDR3 sequences, with approximately 14% appearing a single time and less than 7% taken by the ten largest. The specimen sequenced was a population of CD138-negative cells sorted from bone marrow. These receptors were obtained from a donor over 35 with multiple myeloma. CDR3s include the opening cysteine and the closing phenylalanine or tryptophan. The order of the fields is J gene, V gene, D gene, clone size, CDR3 protein. D genes are given only for firm matches. Clone size is given for some rows only: seen once, a few or many times, or a class if the clone is expanded.

J: TRBJ2-7
V: TRBV6-2/TRBV6-3
D: NA
size: few
CDR3: CAVEVDSRF

J: TRBJ2-1
V: TRBV7-9
D: TRBD1
size: NA
CDR3: CASSMGQNYNEQFF

J: TRBJ2-4
V: TRBV20-1
D: TRBD1
size: many
CDR3: CSAMDRVKNIQYF

J: TRBJ1-2
V: TRBV5-1
D: TRBD1
size: many
CDR3: CASSGGQVYGYTF

J: TRBJ1-4
V: TRBV7-9
D: NA
size: many
CDR3: CASSHGTIRKLFF

J: TRBJ1-4
V: TRBV4-1
D: NA
size: many
CDR3: CASSLQGGTGEKLFF

J: TRBJ1-3
V: TRBV28
D: NA
size: many
CDR3: CASSFSRAGNTIYF

J: TRBJ2-1
V: TRBV11-3
D: TRBD2
size: many
CDR3: CASSHNRDYYNEQFF

J: TRBJ1-1
V: TRBV7-8
D: NA
size: many
CDR3: CASSLGGAAEAFF

J: TRBJ2-3
V: TRBV18
D: NA
size: NA
CDR3: CASSPRAGTQYF

J: TRBJ2-7
V: TRBV19
D: NA
size: many
CDR3: CASRARDKTYEQYF

J: TRBJ2-7
V: TRBV27
D: TRBD2
size: many
CDR3: CASSPPGLSSEQYF

J: TRBJ2-5
V: TRBV20-1
D: TRBD2
size: many
CDR3: CSPTSGLAGGSGGETQYF